Sequencing of this TCR beta chain was carried out in a study of beta chain features in type 1 diabetes listed by TCRdb under 2018. General notes on the study: Mean age, gender distribution, total cell number and subset yield did not differ between patients and healthy donors. Naive and central memory subsets were obtained from all 30 or so donors, but regulatory and stem cell-like memory subsets were isolated from only 8 patients and roughly eight healthy donors. A total of about 110,000,000 sorted cells were examined across all samples, and a strong correlation was observed between cell number per subset and RNA yield. In the study, recently diagnosed type 1 diabetes patients and matched healthy donors were compared on the TCRB repertoires of their sorted circulating CD4+ T cell subsets.

A single peripheral blood draw of about 116 mL on average was collected from each donor into heparinised tubes. A BD FACSAria II and a panel including CD45RO, CCR7, CD25, CD127, CD95 and CD27 were used to sort naive, central memory, regulatory and stem cell-like memory CD4+ T cells. Purity was above 95% for every sorted population. PBMCs were isolated right away by Lymphoprep density gradient centrifugation and were stained directly, without culture. Samples were stained and sorted in pairs, with one healthy donor and one patient per experiment, so that batch effects were minimized. Comments on this clone: Its cognate antigen has yet to be identified. Within one base of it there is no much larger clone, and no base qualities were kept.

V gives up 2 bases and J gives up 4 bases, and the segment between their germline ends measures 14 bases. From the cysteine through the phenylalanine, the CDR3 covers 16 amino acids. Only CDR3 DNA remains: 48 bases, in frame from the first base. The germline V gene provides CDR1 MNHNS and CDR2 SASEGT. All of the isolated RNA was reverse transcribed with the High Capacity cDNA Reverse Transcription Kit, so expressed TCRB transcripts were sequenced. Deep immunoSEQ sequencing was applied to naive, central memory and regulatory T cell samples, giving an average of about 3.7 million total reads per sample. Sorted cells were lysed in RLT buffer, and RNA was extracted using DNase-treated RNeasy Micro or Mini kits according to cell number. Each cell subset was processed separately to prevent cross-contamination, with patient and healthy donor samples processed together. The immunoSEQ multiplex PCR was used to amplify TCRB sequences from cDNA, yielding 87-bp fragments that span the CDR3 region. Amplicons were sequenced on the Illumina HiSeq platform. The published analysis was carried out like this. PCR bias was corrected computationally using synthetic template baselines, and reads within Hamming distance 2 were collapsed, with unmergeable singletons discarded. Reads were aligned against IMGT so that V, D and J genes, CDR3 length and insertions or deletions at six rearrangement sites could be assigned. Within each subset, clonotype counts were normalized to sorted cell number, and only after that were true diversity and Gini coefficients computed with the tcR R package. The overlap coefficient, calculated on TCRB nucleotide sequences, was used to quantify repertoire sharing. As a proxy for the pre-selection repertoire, out-of-frame TCRB sequences from naive cells were analyzed. In its TCRdb copy, this immuneACCESS table keeps in-frame sequences only and misses some clones. Where compared with another copy, unresolved V genes explain less than half of these, and the others have no known cause. The DNA gave D and trimming, while V, J and clone size come from that table. The sample profile shows approximately 250,000 clones; approximately 14% of them were found once. The ten most abundant clones make up 0.026% of the sample.

The study at large found these results: Patients with type 1 diabetes made fewer insertions and deleted more nucleotides at VDJ recombination sites, implying thymic rearrangement abnormalities. Naive, central memory and regulatory TCRB repertoires appeared to be more similar among patients than among healthy donors. A moderate but significant shortening of TCRB CDR3 length was observed in type 1 diabetes patients in all four CD4+ subsets. Because cDNA rather than genomic DNA was sequenced, highly expressing activated cells could have been over-represented, although no difference in activation and CD3 levels was found between groups. Because the HLA sub-analyses included only small numbers of individuals, any influence of HLA type on TCRB rearrangement was left unresolved. Shorter templates might be favored by PCR, yet because patient and control samples were amplified and corrected together, any such skew would affect both groups equally.

Rearrangement joined TRBV6-1 to TRBJ2-2; the D gene is not confidently resolved. The sequence was collected from a woman in her forties in good health. Sequenced input: naive CD4+ T cells from blood. The sample's cell subset or site, from its label and the paper: true naive CD4+ T cells. The nucleotide sequence reads TGTGCCAGCAGTGAAATTGAGGCGACCCTCACCGGGGAGCTGTTTTTT. It is translated as CASSEIEATLTGELFF.